The present entry profiles one TCR beta chain with its context. This CDR3 comprises 15 residues. Germline V gene sequence: CDR1 SGDLS, CDR2 YYNGEE. The V gene end was trimmed by 0 bases and the J gene end by 2 bases; junction bases not matched to a gene: 2. The entry originates in a study of blood T cell repertoires in COVID-19. Background on the study: COVID-19 samples collected from the United States, Italy and Spain covered acute and convalescent phases.

The repertoire was sequenced with immunoSEQ multiplex PCR; TCRdb's copy has only in-frame clones and lacks some. The data hold roughly 250,000 clones, with about 90% observed a single time. The sequence was collected from a man aged 50-60 years who had been exposed to COVID-19. What was sequenced was PBMCs or T cells enriched from blood (not recorded which). The chain recombines TRBV9 with TRBJ1-3; 7 nucleotides match TRBD1. The chain's CDR3 is CASSVDGTAGNTIYF. The DNA of the CDR3 is TGTGCCAGCAGCGTAGACGGGACAGCTGGAAACACCATATATTTT.